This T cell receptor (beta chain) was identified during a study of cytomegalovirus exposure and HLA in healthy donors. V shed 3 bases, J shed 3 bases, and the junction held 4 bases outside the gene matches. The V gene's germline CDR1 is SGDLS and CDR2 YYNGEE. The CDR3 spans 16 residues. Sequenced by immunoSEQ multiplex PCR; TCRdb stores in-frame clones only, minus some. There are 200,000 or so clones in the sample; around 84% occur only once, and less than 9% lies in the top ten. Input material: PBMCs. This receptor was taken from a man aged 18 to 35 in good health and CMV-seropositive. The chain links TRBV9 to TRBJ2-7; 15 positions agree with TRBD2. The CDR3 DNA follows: TGTGCCAGCAGCGCCGGACTAGCGGGAGGGAACTACGAGCAGTACTTC. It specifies CASSAGLAGGNYEQYF. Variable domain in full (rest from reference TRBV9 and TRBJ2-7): DSGVTQTPKHLITATGQRVTLRCSPRSGDLSVYWYQQSLDQGLQFLIQYYNGEERAKGNILERFSAQQFPDLHSELNLSSLELGDSALYFCASSAGLAGGNYEQYFGPGTRLTVT.